The 27 T cell receptor beta chains below all came from one sample that was sequenced in a study of OX40 agonist ivuxolimab in advanced cancers. Clones were read by immunoSEQ multiplex PCR, and TCRdb kept only the in-frame ones, dropping some. The sample has around 16,000 clones; approximately 86% are singletons. This specimen consisted of CD4+ or CD8+ T cells sorted from blood, obtained in a trial of the OX40 agonist ivuxolimab. These TCRs come from an adult with an advanced solid tumor such as melanoma, head and neck, liver or kidney cancer.

V is TRBV19 and J is TRBJ2-1; D unresolved. The V gene lost 4 bases and the J gene lost 4 bases, with 14 bases spanning the gap. Germline assignment: CDR1 LNHDA and CDR2 SQIVND (reference sequence). There are 15 residues in the CDR3. This CDR3 is CASSKRSTEYNEQFF. CDR3 nucleotides: TGTGCCAGTAGTAAACGGTCCACGGAATACAATGAGCAGTTCTTC. Together with reference TRBV19 and TRBJ2-1, the CDR3 gives the full variable domain: DGGITQSPKYLFRKEGQNVTLSCEQNLNHDAMYWYRQDPGQGLRLIYYSQIVNDFQKGDIAEGYSVSREKKESFPLTVTSAQKNPTAFYLCASSKRSTEYNEQFFGPGTRLTVL.

The genes are TRBV7-2 and TRBJ2-1; D may be TRBD2 (5 bases). CDR3 length: 16 amino acids. V was clipped by 1 base and J by 4 bases, with 14 bases between them. CDR1 SGHTA and CDR2 FQGNSA come from the germline V gene. CDR3: CASSLDRGSRYNEQFF. In DNA form, the CDR3 reads TGTGCCAGCAGCTTAGATCGCGGGTCTCGGTACAATGAGCAGTTCTTC.

V gene TRBV14 combines with J gene TRBJ1-2; no reliable D call. CDR1 and CDR2 from the germline V gene are SGHDN and FVKESK. The V and J ends lost 0 bases and 2 bases respectively, with 10 bases between them. CDR3 length: 15 amino acids. The CDR3 protein is CASSQDPTANYGYTF. CDR3 bases: TGTGCCAGCAGCCAAGACCCCACAGCGAACTATGGCTACACCTTC. Filled out from reference TRBV14 and TRBJ1-2, the complete variable domain reads EAGVTQFPSHSVIEKGQTVTLRCDPISGHDNLYWYRRVMGKEIKFLLHFVKESKQDESGMPNNRFLAERTGGTYSTLKVQPAELEDSGVYFCASSQDPTANYGYTFGSGTRLTVV.

The chain uses TRBV6-1 and TRBJ1-5, with D uncertain. CDR1 is MNHNS, CDR2 SASEGT, per germline. The V end lost 6 bases, the J end lost 3 bases, and 12 bases lay between the germline ends. The CDR3 runs to 14 residues. The CDR3 loop reads CASSQSGYNQPQHF. DNA for the CDR3: TGTGCCAGCAGCCAGTCGGGGTACAATCAGCCCCAGCATTTT.

The gene calls are TRBV7-2 and TRBJ1-5, with D unresolved. CDR3 size: 14 residues. V gave up 5 bases and J gave up 2 bases, with 10 bases separating them. CDR1 SGHTA and CDR2 FQGNSA come from the germline V gene. Here the CDR3 DNA reads TGTGCCAGCAGCACTTCATCGGGCAATCAGCCCCAGCATTTT. It translates to CASSTSSGNQPQHF.

J is TRBJ2-5 and V is TRBV27; 9 nucleotides agree with TRBD1. This CDR3 region has 17 residues. Trimming cost V 5 bases and J 4 bases; bases outside gene matches: 14. The germline gives CDR1 MNHEY, CDR2 SMNVEV (reference sequence). Written as DNA, the CDR3 is TGTGCCAGCAGTCCTCTGGCGGGACAGGGACGTCGAGAGACCCAGTACTTC. Its translation is CASSPLAGQGRRETQYF.

The V call is TRBV11-2, the J call TRBJ2-7; 7 bases map to TRBD2. CDR1 is SGHAT, CDR2 FQNNGV, per germline. V lost 1 base and J lost 2; bases outside the gene matches: 8. This CDR3 contains 16 residues. The CDR3 spells CASSLAGGLGTYEQYF. CDR3 nucleotides: TGTGCCAGCAGCTTAGCGGGGGGATTGGGGACCTACGAGCAGTACTTC.

Only one count was recorded for this clone. This chain links TRBV20-1 with TRBJ2-7; D is ambiguous. Germline-derived CDR1 and CDR2 are DFQATT and SNEGSKA (reference sequence). The CDR3 is 9 residues long. CDR3 nucleotides: TGCAGCATCAACTACGAGCAGTACTTC. Its protein product is CSINYEQYF.

The chain employs TRBV30 and TRBJ2-5, with 9 bases aligning to TRBD1. J lost 2 bases, V lost 5 bases, and 0 bases had no gene match. The CDR3 length is 12 residues. CDR1 GTSNPN and CDR2 SVGIG come from the germline V gene (reference sequence). The chain's CDR3 is CAWDRGQETQYF. In nucleotides, the CDR3 is TGTGCCTGGGACAGGGGGCAAGAGACCCAGTACTTC.

In this sample, this clone turned up a few times. CDR3 coding DNA: TGTGCCAGCAGCCCCCTTACGGGGACGAGGTCGAATGAAAAACTGTTTTTT. Translated, it gives CASSPLTGTRSNEKLFF. The V call is TRBV5-5, the J call TRBJ1-4; a weak D match, TRBD1 (5 bases). The V gene lost 4 bases and the J gene lost 5 bases, with 21 bases spanning the gap. This CDR3 has 17 residues. Germline assignment: CDR1 SGHKS and CDR2 YYEKEE (reference sequence).

The rearrangement uses TRBV15 and TRBJ1-4; tentative D call: TRBD1 (6 bases). CDR3 size: 16 residues. Per germline, CDR1 LNHNV and CDR2 YYDKDF (reference sequence). The V and J ends lost 7 bases and 2 bases respectively, with 17 bases between them. The DNA of the CDR3 is TGTGCCACCACGAGGGGAACCGGGGGCACTAATGAAAAACTGTTTTTT. It yields the protein CATTRGTGGTNEKLFF.

V usage is TRBV30 and J usage is TRBJ2-7; 8 nucleotides agree with TRBD1. Germline assignment: CDR1 GTSNPN and CDR2 SVGIG (reference sequence). CDR3 length: 15 residues. With V trimmed by 1 base and J by 4 bases, 9 bases remained unmatched. CDR3 loop: CAWSARAGGKYEQYF. The CDR3 region has the DNA TGTGCCTGGAGTGCGCGGGCAGGGGGCAAATACGAGCAGTACTTC.

The chain joins TRBV7-6 to TRBJ2-1; 12 positions agree with TRBD2. The CDR3 is made up of 21 amino acids. Trimming at V came to 5 bases and at J to 5 bases, leaving 22 bases not matched to a gene. Germline-derived CDR1 and CDR2 are SGHVS and FNYEAQ. In DNA form, the CDR3 reads TGTGCCAGCAGCGCCCGGACAGGGTCCCGACTAGCGGGGGCAAATAACAATGAGCAGTTCTTC. Translation: CASSARTGSRLAGANNNEQFF.

The chain couples TRBV7-2 to TRBJ2-5; 8 bases map to TRBD2. The junction had 7 bases not matched to a gene; V was cut back by 5 bases and J by 2 bases. The germline CDR1 and CDR2 sequences are SGHTA and FQGNSA. The CDR3 is made up of 15 amino acids. The CDR3 nucleotides are TGTGCCAGCAGCAGGCGGACTAGCAGTCAAGAGACCCAGTACTTC. Translated: CASSRRTSSQETQYF.

This chain joins TRBV7-9 and TRBJ2-1; D is uncertain. The CDR3 length is 14 residues. CDR1 SEHNR and CDR2 FQNEAQ come from the germline V gene (reference sequence). Deletions cut 0 bases from V and 4 bases from J, with 7 bases between. CDR3 coding DNA: TGTGCCAGCAGCTTAGCGCGCGCGTACAATGAGCAGTTCTTC. Protein sequence: CASSLARAYNEQFF.

The chain recombines TRBV19 with TRBJ1-5; 7 bases match TRBD1. CDR1 and CDR2 from the germline V gene are LNHDA and SQIVND (reference sequence). Trimming took 7 bases from V and 0 from J; bases not matched to a gene: 12. The CDR3 spans 17 residues. DNA for the CDR3: TGTGCCAGTAAGGATGACAGGGCTGTATATAGCAATCAGCCCCAGCATTTT. Translated: CASKDDRAVYSNQPQHF.

The V and J genes are TRBV25-1 and TRBJ1-6; 7 positions match TRBD1. The CDR3 covers 13 residues. The V gene end was trimmed by 0 bases and the J gene end by 16 bases; junction bases not matched to a gene: 6. Germline V gene data show CDR1 as MGHDK and CDR2 as SYGVNS. CDR3 coding DNA: TGTGCCAGCAGTGAATACTCCGGGACAGCTCTCCACTTT. This sequence encodes CASSEYSGTALHF.

The chain is built from TRBV25-1 and TRBJ1-6; no firm D call. Trimming removed 4 bases at V and 9 bases at J, with 10 bases between. Germline V gene sequence: CDR1 MGHDK, CDR2 SYGVNS. This CDR3 has 13 residues. In DNA, the CDR3 is TGTGCCAGCAGTGTATATACAAGTTCACCCCTCCACTTT. Translated: CASSVYTSSPLHF.

CDR3 residues: CASSQGVNSNQPQHF. CDR3 coding DNA: TGTGCCAGCAGCCAGGGGGTTAACAGCAATCAGCCCCAGCATTTT. This chain joins TRBV5-6 and TRBJ1-5, with 7 bases identical to TRBD1. The CDR3 covers 15 residues. Unmatched junction bases numbered 5, after V lost 4 bases and J lost 1 base. Germline CDR1 is SGHDT and CDR2 is YYEEEE.

This clone has more than one count but fewer than ten. The genes are TRBV19 and TRBJ2-3; unclear D gene. The CDR3 is made up of 15 amino acids. V was cut by 5 bases and J by 1 base, with 13 bases left in between. The germline V gene has CDR1 LNHDA and CDR2 SQIVND (reference sequence). This chain's CDR3 is CASSASVGRTDTQYF. CDR3 DNA sequence: TGTGCCAGTAGTGCATCCGTCGGCCGCACAGATACGCAGTATTTT. Filled out from reference TRBV19 and TRBJ2-3, the complete variable domain reads DGGITQSPKYLFRKEGQNVTLSCEQNLNHDAMYWYRQDPGQGLRLIYYSQIVNDFQKGDIAEGYSVSREKKESFPLTVTSAQKNPTAFYLCASSASVGRTDTQYFGPGTRLTVL.

The CDR3 protein is CASSLGGTNYGYTF. In DNA, the CDR3 is TGTGCCAGCAGCTTAGGGGGGACGAACTATGGCTACACCTTC. The chain uses TRBV7-2 and TRBJ1-2; possibly TRBD1 for D (5 bases). Germline V gene sequence: CDR1 SGHTA, CDR2 FQGNSA. V gave up 1 base and J gave up 2 bases, with 8 bases separating them. The CDR3 has 14 amino acids.

The chain employs TRBV30 and TRBJ2-4; TRBD1 might be the D (6 bases). The CDR3 is made up of 11 amino acids. The germline gives CDR1 GTSNPN, CDR2 SVGIG (reference sequence). Trimming took off 5 bases at V and 9 bases at J, with 11 bases between the two ends. The CDR3, as DNA: TGTGCCTGGGGGGGACACGGCATTCAGTACTTC. Its protein is CAWGGHGIQYF.

The chain joins TRBV7-3 to TRBJ2-1; 9 bases are shared with TRBD2. Per germline, CDR1 SGHTA and CDR2 FQGTGA. With 2 bases clipped from V and 5 bases from J, the junction kept 4 bases outside the gene matches. The CDR3 contains 15 residues. CDR3 sequence (DNA): TGTGCCAGCAGCTTACGAGCGGGAGGCAACAATGAGCAGTTCTTC. Translating gives CASSLRAGGNNEQFF. Filled out from reference TRBV7-3 and TRBJ2-1, the complete variable domain reads GAGVSQTPSNKVTEKGKYVELRCDPISGHTALYWYRQSLGQGPEFLIYFQGTGAADDSGLPNDRFFAVRPEGSVSTLKIQRTERGDSAVYLCASSLRAGGNNEQFFGPGTRLTVL.

V usage is TRBV4-1 and J usage is TRBJ2-7; 8 nucleotides agree with TRBD2. The CDR3 runs 14 residues. V was clipped by 3 bases and J by 3 bases; unmatched bases: 4. Germline assignment: CDR1 MGHRA and CDR2 YSYEKL. CDR3 amino acids: CASSQVAGSYEQYF. CDR3 bases: TGCGCCAGCAGCCAGGTAGCGGGAAGCTACGAGCAGTACTTC.

This chain links TRBV5-8 with TRBJ2-4; D unclear. V shed 4 bases and J shed 0 bases, with 14 bases lying between them. Germline CDR1 and CDR2: SGHTS and YDEGEE. This CDR3 has 16 residues. The CDR3 spells CASSPGSPLAKNIQYF. CDR3 nucleotides: TGTGCCAGCAGCCCTGGGTCTCCCTTAGCCAAAAACATTCAGTACTTC.

The V gene is TRBV29-1, the J gene TRBJ2-7; TRBD2 might be the D (5 bases). Trimming removed 4 bases at V and 7 bases at J, with 8 bases between. Germline V gene data show CDR1 as SQVTM and CDR2 as ANQGSEA. The CDR3 has 10 amino acids. CDR3 region: CSVGGLEQYF. CDR3 coding DNA: TGCAGCGTTGGAGGGTTGGAGCAGTACTTC.

This clone was seen a handful of times. The rearrangement uses TRBV7-2 and TRBJ2-1, with 8 bases identical to TRBD2. The V and J ends lost 4 bases and 6 bases, in that order; junction bases with no gene match: 11. Germline loops: CDR1 SGHTA, CDR2 FQGNSA. The CDR3 sequence is 16 residues long. CDR3 in amino acids: CASSYLAGPFPNEQFF. The CDR3 DNA follows: TGTGCCAGCAGCTATCTAGCGGGCCCTTTCCCCAATGAGCAGTTCTTC.